One and the same sample provided the 21 T cell receptor beta chains below, sequenced in a study of CD8 T cells in ankylosing spondylitis (TCRdb year 2017). Library construction relied on 5' RACE. Sequencing was performed on an Illumina HiSeq 2500. Starting from the raw public reads, TCRdb applied fastp trimming at Q25, assembled clones with MiXCR and retained in-frame beta chains. Merged by CDR3 protein, the rows form single entries marked with the most common genes and DNA. This sample lists around 120,000 distinct CDR3 sequences; less than 25% were detected once. The top ten hold roughly 12% of the sample. Sequencing was carried out using synovial fluid, either unsorted or a sorted T cell fraction (not recorded which). The source is a male donor with ankylosing spondylitis.

This clonotype was detected only a few times. The rearrangement links TRBV3-1 to TRBJ1-4; unclear D gene. The V end was cut by 3 bases, the J end by 4 bases, with 9 bases between. The CDR3 is 14 residues long. CDR1 is LGHDT, CDR2 YNNKEL, per germline (reference sequence). The DNA of the CDR3 is TGTGCCAGCAGCCACCGGGCCGGTAATGAAAAACTGTTTTTT. It specifies CASSHRAGNEKLFF.

This clonotype has a handful of counts. The chain has TRBV7-6 and TRBJ2-2, with D perhaps matching TRBD1 (6 bases). V dropped 1 base and J dropped 6 bases, with 15 bases sitting between them. This CDR3 spans 16 amino acids. Per the germline V gene, CDR1 is SGHVS and CDR2 is FNYEAQ. CDR3 loop: CASSLVHRVGAGELFF. The CDR3 DNA is TGTGCCAGCAGCTTAGTCCACAGGGTAGGGGCCGGGGAGCTGTTTTTT.

In its sample, this clonotype was seen a few times. The chain combines TRBV3-1 with TRBJ2-1; 12 bases align to TRBD1. The CDR3 contains 15 residues. The J segment lost 8 bases and the V segment lost 4 bases, leaving 6 bases of the junction unmatched. Germline CDR1 reads LGHDT; CDR2 reads YNNKEL (reference sequence). Here the CDR3 DNA reads TGTGCCAGCAGCCCGGGACAGGGGGCGATCGATGAGCAGTTCTTC. This translates into CASSPGQGAIDEQFF.

This chain links TRBV20-1 with TRBJ2-1; 7 bases agree with TRBD2. V gave up 1 base and J gave up 0 bases; unmatched junction bases: 0. Germline V gene sequence: CDR1 DFQATT, CDR2 SNEGSKA (reference sequence). There are 14 residues in the CDR3. DNA for the CDR3: TGCAGTGCTAGAGCTAGCGGCTCCTACAATGAGCAGTTCTTC. Encoded protein: CSARASGSYNEQFF.

This clonotype was detected a few times. This chain connects TRBV7-9 to TRBJ2-3; 8 bases map to TRBD1. The germline V gene has CDR1 SEHNR and CDR2 FQNEAQ (reference sequence). The CDR3 runs to 16 residues. V shed 4 bases and J 2 bases; nucleotides not matched to a gene: 8. The CDR3 nucleotides are TGTGCCAGCAGCTCGAAGGACAGGGTTGTCACAGATACGCAGTATTTT. Protein product: CASSSKDRVVTDTQYF.

This clonotype was found a few times. The chain couples TRBV9 to TRBJ1-2; D uncertain. CDR3 length equals 13 residues. The V end was cut by 0 bases, the J end by 4 bases, with 7 bases between. Germline V gene lookup returns CDR1 SGDLS and CDR2 YYNGEE. CDR3 sequence: CASSVGEPYGYTF. CDR3 sequence (DNA): TGTGCCAGCAGCGTAGGTGAACCCTATGGCTACACCTTC.

The chain links TRBV5-1 to TRBJ2-7; 9 bases fit TRBD1. In germline, CDR1 is SGHRS, CDR2 YFSETQ. This CDR3 has 14 amino acids. With V trimmed by 2 bases and J by 5 bases, 5 bases remained unmatched. The CDR3 coding sequence is TGCGCCAGCAGCTTAACGGGACAGGGAGACGAGCAGTACTTC. Encoded protein: CASSLTGQGDEQYF.

V usage is TRBV11-2 and J usage is TRBJ2-1; a weak D match, TRBD2 (5 bases). Germline CDR1 reads SGHAT; CDR2 reads FQNNGV. This CDR3 has 15 residues. V lost 2 bases and J 0 bases, leaving 8 bases between the germline ends. This chain's CDR3 is CASSLSRGSYNEQFF. The CDR3, as DNA: TGTGCCAGCAGCTTATCCCGGGGCTCCTACAATGAGCAGTTCTTC.

V gene TRBV12-3 or TRBV12-4 combines with J gene TRBJ1-2; no clear D. V was cut by 7 bases and J by 8 bases, with 20 bases left in between. The CDR3 has 14 amino acids. CDR3 protein: CASIAGSDIGGYTF. The CDR3 nucleotides read TGTGCCAGCATCGCAGGAAGTGACATTGGGGGCTACACCTTC.

A single count supports this clonotype. An end of the junction differs from the germline gene, which may be a read error. The chain carries TRBV2 and TRBJ2-3, with D possibly TRBD2 on 5 matching bases. The CDR3 is 17 residues long. The germline V gene has CDR1 SNHLY and CDR2 FYNNEI. Written as DNA, the CDR3 is TGTGCCCGCAGCAAGACCCGGGGAGTTTCCGGCACAGATACGCAGTATTTT. Its protein product is CARSKTRGVSGTDTQYF.

V gene TRBV30 combines with J gene TRBJ1-5; weak D call: TRBD1 (6 bases). V lost 5 bases and J lost 1, with 18 bases in between. The germline CDR1 and CDR2 sequences are GTSNPN and SVGIG (reference sequence). This CDR3 contains 16 residues. The CDR3 protein is CAWARGGAQSNQPQHF. CDR3 in DNA: TGTGCCTGGGCCCGGGGGGGGGCTCAGAGCAATCAGCCCCAGCATTTT.

This clonotype was counted a few times. CDR3 loop: CASSLGLAGAVRDTQYF. As DNA, the CDR3 is TGTGCCAGCAGCTTAGGACTAGCGGGAGCTGTTAGAGATACGCAGTATTTT. The chain is built from TRBV7-2 and TRBJ2-3, with 12 bases identical to TRBD2. V lost 1 base to trimming and J lost 5 bases; unmatched junction nucleotides: 7. The CDR3 sequence is 17 residues long. In germline, CDR1 is SGHTA, CDR2 FQGNSA.

This clonotype was counted ten times or more. The CDR3: CASSSYDSLNTEAFF. The CDR3 DNA reads TGCGCCAGCAGCTCCTATGACAGCTTGAACACTGAAGCTTTCTTT. V usage is TRBV5-1 and J usage is TRBJ1-1; tentatively, D is TRBD1 (5 bases). From germline, CDR1 is SGHRS and CDR2 YFSETQ. This CDR3 is 15 amino acids long. The germline V and J ends were trimmed by 3 bases and 0 bases, with 12 bases remaining between them.

The rearrangement joins TRBV29-1 to TRBJ2-3; TRBD1 aligns across 8 bases. The CDR3 has 14 residues. Germline V lookup: CDR1 SQVTM, CDR2 ANQGSEA. The ends lost 4 bases at V and 1 base at J; junction bases unmatched: 4. The CDR3 region has the DNA TGCAGCGTTGCAGGGGGCCATGGCACAGATACGCAGTATTTT. Protein: CSVAGGHGTDTQYF.

J is TRBJ1-5 and V is TRBV30; 7 bases are a match to TRBD1. The CDR3 sequence is 18 residues long. V shed 2 bases and J 1 base; nucleotides not matched to a gene: 14. Germline V gives CDR1 GTSNPN, CDR2 SVGIG (reference sequence). Here the CDR3 reads CAWSSLRKTGQSNQPQHF. DNA of the CDR3: TGTGCCTGGAGTTCGCTTCGTAAGACAGGGCAGAGCAATCAGCCCCAGCATTTT.

This clonotype showed up just a few times. The rearrangement links TRBV27 to TRBJ2-2; 8 nucleotides match TRBD1. The CDR3 consists of 14 residues. Germline V gives CDR1 MNHEY, CDR2 SMNVEV (reference sequence). V shed 5 bases and J 5 bases; nucleotides not matched to a gene: 4. The chain's CDR3 is CASSVDRGTGELFF. The CDR3 DNA sequence: TGTGCCAGCAGTGTTGACAGGGGAACCGGGGAGCTGTTTTTT.

This chain joins TRBV12-3 or TRBV12-4 and TRBJ2-2, with D unresolved. The V end lost 2 bases, the J end lost 5 bases, and 15 bases lay between the germline ends. This CDR3 spans 16 amino acids. This CDR3 is CASSLTETFETGELFF. For the CDR3, the DNA is TGTGCCAGCAGTTTAACGGAGACCTTTGAGACCGGGGAGCTGTTTTTT.

The chain combines TRBV12-3 or TRBV12-4 with TRBJ2-1; 7 positions agree with TRBD1. The V gene end was trimmed by 7 bases and the J gene end by 3 bases; junction bases not matched to a gene: 9. CDR3 length: 15 amino acids. In nucleotides, the CDR3 is TGTGCCAGCAAAGGGGGCAGGGGGTACTACAATGAGCAGTTCTTC. Translated, it gives CASKGGRGYYNEQFF.

This clonotype was seen more than once but under ten times. The genes are TRBV29-1 and TRBJ2-4; TRBD2 matches 7 bases. The germline V gene encodes CDR1 SQVTM and CDR2 ANQGSEA. The CDR3 spans 12 residues. The J segment lost 6 bases and the V segment lost 4 bases, leaving 3 bases of the junction unmatched. CDR3 sequence: CSVAASGNIQYF. In nucleotides, the CDR3 is TGCAGCGTTGCCGCTAGCGGAAACATTCAGTACTTC.

This chain links TRBV7-2 with TRBJ2-5, with 7 bases matching TRBD1. The CDR3 sequence is 16 residues long. In germline, CDR1 is SGHTA, CDR2 FQGNSA. Trimming cost V 1 base and J 3 bases; bases outside gene matches: 8. The CDR3, as DNA: TGTGCCAGCAGCTTAGAGCCGGGGACAGCCAAAGAGACCCAGTACTTC. This gives the protein CASSLEPGTAKETQYF.

A remark on this clonotype: A much larger clone differs by one base, so this may be a read error. Here the CDR3 reads CASRLVRGESSYNEQFF. The CDR3 bases are TGCGCCAGCAGATTGGTTCGGGGGGAAAGCTCCTACAATGAGCAGTTCTTC. V and J are TRBV5-1 and TRBJ2-1, with 7 nucleotides matching TRBD2. The CDR3 is 17 amino acids. Germline V gives CDR1 SGHRS, CDR2 YFSETQ.